The clone carrying this T cell receptor beta chain was observed a few times. Its antigen remains unknown. The CDR3 totals 14 residues. Germline-derived CDR1 and CDR2 are SEHNR and FQNEAQ (reference sequence). The V segment lost 11 bases and the J segment 0 bases; nucleotides outside the gene matches: 8. This entry belongs to a study of OX40 agonist ivuxolimab in advanced cancers. Study results and caveats: Among T cells, CD8+ cells averaged more expanded clones than CD4+ cells. Normalized T-cell clonal expansion was also low in a subset of nonresponders.

Profiled with immunoSEQ multiplex PCR; TCRdb holds only in-frame clones, not every one. The data contain about 72,000 clones, roughly nine tenths of them seen just once; the ten biggest clones take up approximately 0.91%. This TCR derives from an adult with an advanced solid tumor such as melanoma, head and neck, liver or kidney cancer. The J gene is TRBJ2-5, the V gene TRBV7-9, with TRBD1 matching over 8 bases. The specimen was CD4+ or CD8+ T cells sorted from blood, collected in a trial of the OX40 agonist ivuxolimab. The CDR3 sequence is CAVPWDRNQETQYF. The CDR3 coding sequence is TGTGCCGTACCTTGGGACAGGAACCAAGAGACCCAGTACTTC.